These 30 T cell receptor beta chains originate from one sample sequenced in a study of blood T cells in healthy people across ages (dated by TCRdb to 2013 to 2016). Library creation used 5' RACE. This sample was sequenced with an Illumina HiSeq 2500. A second PCR of about 7 to 12 cycles was performed with a sample-barcoded 5' primer and a J-beta primer mix. The public sequencing data were trimmed at Q25 with fastp and processed into clonotypes with MiXCR by TCRdb, which kept only in-frame beta chains. Records with the same CDR3 protein are collapsed into one entry carrying the most frequent genes and DNA. The sample includes 1 million or so distinct CDR3 sequences, with around 43% observed a single time. 18% of the sample is in the top ten clones. The sequencing input was blood. The source of these receptors is a woman in her fifties or sixties in good health.

This clonotype turned up a few times. The chain couples TRBV28 to TRBJ2-1, with TRBD2 matching over 15 bases. The germline gives CDR1 MDHEN, CDR2 SYDVKM. The length of the CDR3 is 18 residues. After removal of 6 bases from V and 5 bases from J, the junction contained 11 bases not matched to a gene. The CDR3 is CASRPRTSGRAWDNEQFF. For the CDR3, the DNA is TGTGCCAGCAGACCCCGGACTAGCGGGAGGGCGTGGGACAATGAGCAGTTCTTC.

On this clonotype itself: Given a much more abundant clone one base away, this may be a read error. The rearrangement uses TRBV10-3 and TRBJ2-4; D remains unclear. Matching the DNA end better, TRBJ2-7 makes the J call doubtful. CDR1 and CDR2 (germline): ENHRY, SYGVKD. CDR3 length: 14 residues. Here the CDR3 reads CAISETFSSYEQYF. As DNA, the CDR3 is TGTGCCATCAGTGAGACATTTAGCTCCTACGAGCAGTACTTC.

This sequence joins TRBV6-6 and TRBJ2-2, with 11 bases identical to TRBD1. Looked up from germline, CDR1 is MNHNY and CDR2 is SVGAGI (reference sequence). The CDR3 sequence is 14 residues long. Unmatched junction bases numbered 6, after V lost 7 bases and J lost 8 bases. The CDR3 nucleotides are TGTGCCAGCAATCCGGGACAGGGGGTTGGGGAGCTGTTTTTT. Translation: CASNPGQGVGELFF.

This chain joins TRBV5-6 and TRBJ2-4; possibly TRBD2 for D (6 bases). The germline V gene encodes CDR1 SGHDT and CDR2 YYEEEE. Trimming took 3 bases from V and 3 from J, leaving 19 bases between them. There are 17 residues in the CDR3. This CDR3 reads CASSSPGLRDLKNIQYF. Written as DNA, the CDR3 is TGTGCCAGCAGCTCCCCGGGTCTGCGGGACCTCAAAAACATTCAGTACTTC.

J is TRBJ2-5 and V is TRBV7-2, with D tentatively TRBD1 (5 bases). Germline V gene sequence: CDR1 SGHTA, CDR2 FQGNSA. The CDR3 runs to 15 residues. With 5 bases removed from V and 4 bases from J, the gap between germline ends came to 17 bases. The CDR3 here is CASSPASSRGETQYF. The CDR3 DNA reads TGTGCCAGCAGCCCGGCCAGTTCTAGGGGAGAGACCCAGTACTTC.

The chain is built from TRBV6-2 or TRBV6-3 and TRBJ1-6; TRBD1 matches 10 bases. J lost 6 bases, V lost 9 bases, and 11 bases had no gene match. CDR1 and CDR2 from the germline V gene are MNHEY and SVGEGT. The CDR3 sequence is 16 residues long. The CDR3 DNA follows: TGTGCCAGTCATACCGCCGGGACAGGGGTTAATTCACCCCTCCACTTT. It is translated as CASHTAGTGVNSPLHF.

This chain connects TRBV29-1 to TRBJ2-2; a possible D gene is TRBD2 (5 bases). Between the trimmed V and J ends, which lost 5 bases and 2 bases, there was a span of 6 bases. CDR3 length: 12 amino acids. Germline lookup yields CDR1 SQVTM and CDR2 ANQGSEA. The CDR3: CSVPGNTGELFF. For the CDR3, the DNA is TGCAGCGTTCCGGGAAACACCGGGGAGCTGTTTTTT.

The chain has TRBV4-1 and TRBJ2-3; 15 nucleotides match TRBD2. The CDR3 runs to 19 residues. CDR1 and CDR2 from the germline V gene are MGHRA and YSYEKL. Losses at the gene ends were 1 base for V and 7 bases for J; bases not matched to a gene: 12. The CDR3 region is CASSQVGRWTSGRANTQYF. For the CDR3, the DNA is TGCGCCAGCAGCCAAGTCGGGCGCTGGACTAGCGGGAGGGCGAATACGCAGTATTTT.

This clonotype was observed a handful of times. The V and J genes are TRBV15 and TRBJ2-7, with D possibly TRBD1 on 6 matching bases. The CDR3 is made up of 15 amino acids. Trimming removed 11 bases at V and 1 base at J, with 21 bases between. Germline V gene sequence: CDR1 LNHNV, CDR2 YYDKDF (reference sequence). CDR3 sequence reads: CASQPGGFESYEQYF. Written as DNA, the CDR3 is TGTGCCTCCCAGCCTGGGGGCTTTGAATCCTACGAGCAGTACTTC.

V and J are TRBV29-1 and TRBJ2-7, with 7 bases that match TRBD2. The end of the DNA aligns better with TRBJ2-5, so the J call may be wrong. This CDR3 has 14 amino acids. Germline V lookup: CDR1 SQVTM, CDR2 ANQGSEA. CDR3 protein: CSVEDPGGSETQYF. As DNA, the CDR3 is TGCAGCGTTGAAGATCCGGGAGGCTCGGAGACCCAGTACTTC.

This clonotype has just one count. The chain is built from TRBV5-1 and TRBJ2-5; tentatively, D is TRBD1 or TRBD2 (5 bases each). V gave up 2 bases and J gave up 0 bases, with 8 bases separating them. The CDR3 length is 14 residues. Germline V CDR1 and CDR2: SGHRS, YFSETQ. CDR3 DNA: TGCGCCAGCAGCTTATGGGACCACCAAGAGACCCAGTACTTC. It yields the protein CASSLWDHQETQYF.

This chain links TRBV7-9 with TRBJ2-5; 9 nucleotides align to TRBD1. Germline V gene data show CDR1 as SEHNR and CDR2 as FQNEAQ (reference sequence). CDR3 length equals 17 residues. V gave up 1 base and J gave up 11 bases; unmatched junction bases: 17. The CDR3 DNA reads TGTGCCAGCAGCTTAGAAGGGGGACAGGGTGCCCTACGAGGGCAGTACTTC. Amino acids: CASSLEGGQGALRGQYF.

This chain joins TRBV27 and TRBJ2-2, with D unresolved. This CDR3 region has 14 residues. CDR1 MNHEY and CDR2 SMNVEV come from the germline V gene (reference sequence). V was clipped by 3 bases and J by 4 bases, with 9 bases between them. The CDR3 DNA is TGTGCCAGCAGTTTGAAACAGAGCACCGGGGAGCTGTTTTTT. Amino acids: CASSLKQSTGELFF.

V usage is TRBV2 and J usage is TRBJ1-5; tentatively, D is TRBD1 (6 bases). The CDR3 sequence is 14 residues long. Per germline, CDR1 SNHLY and CDR2 FYNNEI. The germline V and J ends were trimmed by 4 bases and 3 bases, with 10 bases remaining between them. The CDR3 DNA reads TGTGCCAGCAGTGGGGACACCCACAATCAGCCCCAGCATTTT. The encoded protein is CASSGDTHNQPQHF.

This clonotype came up a few times. The chain links TRBV27 to TRBJ2-3; 10 bases are shared with TRBD2. The CDR3 length is 16 residues. The junction had 2 bases not matched to a gene; V was cut back by 2 bases and J by 0 bases. The germline V gene has CDR1 MNHEY and CDR2 SMNVEV (reference sequence). The CDR3: CASSLTSGISTDTQYF. The CDR3 DNA is TGTGCCAGCAGTTTAACTAGCGGGATAAGCACAGATACGCAGTATTTT.

This clonotype was seen a single time. The rearrangement links TRBV20-1 to TRBJ2-7, with a weak D call TRBD2 (6 bases). Matching the DNA end better, TRBJ2-5 makes the J call doubtful. From germline, CDR1 is DFQATT and CDR2 SNEGSKA (reference sequence). CDR3 length: 11 amino acids. The CDR3 region has the DNA TGCAGTGCTAGGGAGGGTTGGACCCAGTACTTC. Encoded protein: CSAREGWTQYF.

This sequence joins TRBV7-9 and TRBJ1-2; TRBD1 might be the D (5 bases). CDR3 length: 16 amino acids. Germline V gene lookup returns CDR1 SEHNR and CDR2 FQNEAQ (reference sequence). V was shortened by 5 bases and J by 4 bases, with 20 bases between the two germline ends. The CDR3 DNA reads as TGTGCCAGCAGCCTTTTTCCGGGCAGGGCGGTCTATGGCTACACCTTC. Residues: CASSLFPGRAVYGYTF.

In its sample, this clonotype was seen once. The CDR3, as DNA: TGTGCCAGCAGCCACCTAGCGGTCCCCTACGAGCAGTACTTC. This sequence encodes CASSHLAVPYEQYF. The chain couples TRBV7-8 to TRBJ2-7; 7 bases map to TRBD2. Losses at the gene ends were 5 bases for V and 2 bases for J; bases not matched to a gene: 6. The CDR3 is 14 residues long. Germline loops: CDR1 SGHVS, CDR2 FQNEAQ.

This sequence joins TRBV7-2 and TRBJ1-6; D is ambiguous. The CDR3 sequence is 18 residues long. V was clipped by 1 base and J by 14 bases, with 27 bases between them. From germline, CDR1 is SGHTA and CDR2 FQGNSA. The CDR3 nucleotides are TGTGCCAGCAGCTTAGTATTGGGCGGCCCCACCCGTTTTTCGGCCCTCCACTTT. Translating it yields CASSLVLGGPTRFSALHF.

In this sample, this clonotype turned up a few times. V usage is TRBV6-6 and J usage is TRBJ2-1; 7 bases match TRBD2. This CDR3 region has 18 residues. Germline CDR1 is MNHNY and CDR2 is SVGAGI (reference sequence). J lost 1 base, V lost 2 bases, and 11 bases had no gene match. The CDR3 DNA follows: TGTGCCAGCAGTTACCGTCCTAGCGGTATGGGTTCCTACAATGAGCAGTTCTTC. It is translated as CASSYRPSGMGSYNEQFF.

This clonotype was seen only a few times. The chain employs TRBV3-1 and TRBJ2-5, with 11 nucleotides matching TRBD2. This CDR3 spans 18 amino acids. V lost 4 bases and J lost 5; bases outside the gene matches: 15. Germline CDR1 is LGHDT and CDR2 is YNNKEL (reference sequence). For the CDR3, the DNA is TGTGCCAGCAGCCTAAACGGGGGACTAGCGGAAGGGCGGGAGACCCAGTACTTC. This translates into CASSLNGGLAEGRETQYF.

This clonotype came up once. The chain uses TRBV6-1 and TRBJ1-6; D unclear. From germline, CDR1 is MNHNS and CDR2 SASEGT. The V end was cut by 5 bases, the J end by 13 bases, with 18 bases between. This CDR3 contains 14 residues. The CDR3 DNA reads as TGTGCCAGCAGTAGGACTGGAAACGGGGATCCCCTCCACTTT. Encoded protein: CASSRTGNGDPLHF.

V gene TRBV7-2 combines with J gene TRBJ2-7; D remains ambiguous. The germline V gene has CDR1 SGHTA and CDR2 FQGNSA. The CDR3 runs to 15 residues. Trimming shortened V by 5 bases and J by 0 bases, and 14 bases separated the two germline ends. CDR3 coding DNA: TGTGCCAGCAGCCTGTTGGTCAGTAGCTCCTACGAGCAGTACTTC. Its translation is CASSLLVSSSYEQYF.

This CDR3 is CATSRDRLGGATDTQYF. The CDR3 DNA reads as TGTGCCACCAGCAGAGATCGGCTTGGCGGGGCCACAGATACGCAGTATTTT. This sequence joins TRBV15 and TRBJ2-3; perhaps TRBD2 as D (6 bases). The CDR3 runs 17 residues. Trimming removed 0 bases from V and 2 bases from J, with 15 bases in between. Germline CDR1 and CDR2: LNHNV and YYDKDF (reference sequence).

On this clonotype: This CDR3 is missing its conserved last phenylalanine or tryptophan, likely due to a read error. The chain is built from TRBV7-9 and TRBJ2-1; 7 bases are a match to TRBD1. CDR3 length: 15 amino acids. Germline lookup yields CDR1 SEHNR and CDR2 FQNEAQ (reference sequence). V lost 4 bases and J lost 6; bases outside the gene matches: 9. CDR3 coding DNA: TGTGCCAGCAGCTCCTTGACAGGGATGGTCAATGAGCAGTTCGTC. Protein: CASSSLTGMVNEQFV.

The chain couples TRBV20-1 to TRBJ2-3, with D tentatively TRBD1 or TRBD2 (5 bases each). Germline V lookup: CDR1 DFQATT, CDR2 SNEGSKA (reference sequence). This CDR3 is built from 14 residues. V shed 4 bases and J shed 0 bases, with 11 bases lying between them. The CDR3, as DNA: TGCAGTGCTACCGGGACGGATAGCACAGATACGCAGTATTTT. Translating gives CSATGTDSTDTQYF.

The chain combines TRBV20-1 with TRBJ2-5; D is possibly TRBD1 (6 bases). The CDR3 sequence is 13 residues long. The germline CDR1 and CDR2 sequences are DFQATT and SNEGSKA (reference sequence). The V end was cut by 4 bases, the J end by 3 bases, with 12 bases between. CDR3 sequence reads: CSAMSNREETQYF. CDR3 nucleotide sequence: TGCAGTGCTATGAGTAACAGGGAAGAGACCCAGTACTTC.

The chain recombines TRBV20-1 with TRBJ2-2; D remains ambiguous. Trimming took 3 bases from V and 3 from J, leaving 2 bases between them. Germline V gene data show CDR1 as DFQATT and CDR2 as SNEGSKA (reference sequence). This CDR3 region has 11 residues. The CDR3 region is CSASHTGELFF. The CDR3 DNA reads as TGCAGTGCTAGTCACACCGGGGAGCTGTTTTTT.

Written as DNA, the CDR3 is TGTGCCAGCAGTTCCGGAGCCCGGGCTGAGCAGTTCTTC. Translating it yields CASSSGARAEQFF. V gene TRBV13 combines with J gene TRBJ2-1, with unresolved D. Germline assignment: CDR1 PRHDT and CDR2 FYEKMQ (reference sequence). V dropped 6 bases and J dropped 9 bases, with 15 bases sitting between them. This CDR3 is 13 amino acids long.

This chain joins TRBV5-1 and TRBJ2-7; D unresolved. The V end was cut by 3 bases, the J end by 2 bases, with 12 bases between. The CDR3 has 14 amino acids. Germline loops: CDR1 SGHRS, CDR2 YFSETQ. The CDR3 sequence is CASSSVVGPYEQYF. The CDR3 DNA reads as TGCGCCAGCAGCTCGGTGGTAGGACCCTACGAGCAGTACTTC.